The 17 T cell receptor beta chains below come from one sample, sequenced in a study of CD8+CD57+ T cells in acquired aplastic anemia. The template for TCR beta VDJ and CDR3 sequence profiling was genomic DNA. MiXCR, run by TCRdb on the reads, gives a single entry per CDR3 protein. The table lists hundreds of thousands of distinct CDR3 sequences, under 80% of them singletons, with 4% in the top ten. Sequencing was carried out using sorted CD4+, CD8+, or CD8+CD57+ T cells (not recorded which) from PBMCs. All receptors come from a human donor in good health, serving as a control.

The sample holds one count of this clonotype. The junction departs from the called germline gene at one end, perhaps through a read error. The V gene is TRBV7-3, the J gene TRBJ1-2, with unresolved D. The CDR3 contains 14 residues. Germline values: CDR1 SGHTA, CDR2 FQGTGA. CDR3 protein: CASSLHPPGLGSRF. The DNA of the CDR3 is TGTGCCAGCAGCTTACACCCCCCCGGTCTCGGCTCCAGATTC.

V and J are TRBV7-8 and TRBJ1-2; D is perhaps TRBD1 (6 bases). Germline V gene sequence: CDR1 SGHVS, CDR2 FQNEAQ. CDR3 length: 14 residues. The germline V and J ends were trimmed by 0 bases and 6 bases, with 11 bases remaining between them. The CDR3 DNA is TGTGCCAGCAGCTTAGCGAGGGGGGGAAATGGCTACACCTTC. Translating gives CASSLARGGNGYTF.

In its sample, this clonotype was seen many times. The rearrangement links TRBV20-1 to TRBJ2-7; the match to TRBD2 covers 9 bases. The CDR3 extends over 18 amino acids. V trimming: 0 bases; J trimming: 0 bases; junction bases outside the gene matches: 12. Germline-derived CDR1 and CDR2 are DFQATT and SNEGSKA (reference sequence). CDR3 in amino acids: CSARDIRRGGPSSYEQYF. The CDR3 DNA reads as TGCAGTGCTAGAGATATAAGGCGGGGGGGCCCCTCCTCCTACGAGCAGTACTTC.

With respect to this clonotype: The conserved closing phenylalanine or tryptophan is absent in this CDR3, likely reflecting a read error. The limits of the CDR3 on the DNA are not certain, so only TCRdb's listed CDR3 is given. This chain joins TRBV2 and TRBJ2-5; TRBD1 is the table's D call and was not checked against the DNA. From germline, CDR1 is SNHLY and CDR2 FYNNEI. A total of 14 residues make up the CDR3, ends included. The CDR3: CASSPSVGGYTFGS.

The J gene is TRBJ1-5, the V gene TRBV6-2 or TRBV6-3; TRBD1 is a possible D gene (6 bases). The CDR3 spans 17 residues. Germline-derived CDR1 and CDR2 are MNHEY and SVGEGT. The V end was cut by 5 bases, the J end by 4 bases, with 21 bases between. The CDR3 DNA is TGTGCCAGCAGTATTCCCTTGGACAGTTTTTATAATCAGCCCCAGCATTTT. Protein sequence: CASSIPLDSFYNQPQHF.

The rearrangement links TRBV3-1 to TRBJ2-1; D call uncertain. This CDR3 is 15 amino acids long. Germline lookup yields CDR1 LGHDT and CDR2 YNNKEL (reference sequence). V was clipped by 5 bases and J by 9 bases, with 20 bases between them. The CDR3 loop reads CASSKPSTRSGEQFF. The DNA of the CDR3 is TGTGCCAGCAGCAAACCCTCCACCAGGTCGGGTGAGCAGTTCTTC.

Comment on this clonotype: This may be a read error: a much more frequent sequence differs by one nucleotide. V usage is TRBV5-5 and J usage is TRBJ1-6; D gene ambiguous. Germline CDR1 is SGHKS and CDR2 is YYEKEE (reference sequence). This CDR3 region has 14 residues. V dropped 4 bases and J dropped 8 bases, with 13 bases sitting between them. CDR3 DNA: TGTGCCAGCAGCCAAAAGGTGATAGATTCACCCCTCCACTTT. As protein: CASSQKVIDSPLHF.

This chain joins TRBV20-1 and TRBJ2-7; perhaps TRBD1 as D (6 bases). V was clipped by 2 bases and J by 8 bases, with 16 bases between them. CDR3 length equals 13 residues. Germline V CDR1 and CDR2: DFQATT, SNEGSKA (reference sequence). CDR3 DNA: TGCAGTGCTAGAACAGGGAACAATCAGCAGCAGTACTTC. This gives the protein CSARTGNNQQQYF.

As to this clonotype: A much larger clone sits a single nucleotide away, making a read error possible. The rearrangement uses TRBV11-2 and TRBJ2-7, with 15 bases fitting TRBD2. V shed 3 bases, J shed 7 bases, and the junction held 13 bases outside the gene matches. The CDR3 contains 18 residues. CDR1 SGHAT and CDR2 FQNNGV come from the germline V gene. CDR3 amino acids: CASSLGLAGGTLLSEQYF. As DNA, the CDR3 is TGTGCCAGCAGCTTGGGACTAGCGGGGGGTACTTTATTATCAGAGCAGTACTTC.

In the case of this clonotype: One end of the junction fails to match germline, which may point to a read error. J is TRBJ2-5 and V is TRBV9, with D perhaps assigned TRBD1 or TRBD2 (5 bases each). CDR3 length: 13 amino acids. Germline loops: CDR1 SGDLS, CDR2 YYNGEE. CDR3 loop: CASSDGARETQYF. CDR3 DNA: TGTGCCAGCAGTGATGGCGCCAGGGAGACCCAGTATTTC.

The V and J genes are TRBV5-1 and TRBJ1-5; D is uncertain. Trimming removed 4 bases from V and 3 bases from J, with 14 bases in between. Germline lookup yields CDR1 SGHRS and CDR2 YFSETQ. This CDR3 region has 15 residues. CDR3 sequence reads: CASSLEGRNNQPQHF. DNA for the CDR3: TGCGCCAGCAGCCTGGAGGGCCGTAACAATCAGCCCCAGCATTTT.

The V and J genes are TRBV11-3 and TRBJ1-6; no firm D call. The ends were cut back, 3 bases at V and 13 bases at J, with 13 bases in the middle. The germline gives CDR1 SGHNT, CDR2 YENEEA. The CDR3 extends over 13 amino acids. The CDR3 region is CASSLADLNPLHF. CDR3 in DNA: TGTGCCAGCAGCTTGGCCGACTTGAATCCCCTCCACTTT.

V gene TRBV10-3 combines with J gene TRBJ1-2; 9 nucleotides agree with TRBD1. The CDR3 runs 13 residues. In germline, CDR1 is ENHRY, CDR2 SYGVKD. Trimming cost V 3 bases and J 12 bases; bases outside gene matches: 8. In DNA form, the CDR3 reads TGTGCCATCAGTGATTCCGGGACAGGGTATGACACCTTC. Translation: CAISDSGTGYDTF.

This clonotype was detected many times. The chain links TRBV7-2 to TRBJ1-5; tentative D call: TRBD1 (6 bases). Deletions cut 0 bases from V and 5 bases from J, with 11 bases between. This CDR3 is 15 amino acids long. Germline CDR1 and CDR2: SGHTA and FQGNSA. In nucleotides, the CDR3 is TGTGCCAGCAGCTTAGCCGGGACACGATATCAGCCCCAGCATTTT. Amino acids: CASSLAGTRYQPQHF. The full variable domain, its missing parts supplied by reference TRBV7-2 and TRBJ1-5, is GAGVSQSPSNKVTEKGKDVELRCDPISGHTALYWYRQSLGQGLEFLIYFQGNSAPDKSGLPSDRFSAERTGGSVSTLTIQRTQQEDSAVYLCASSLAGTRYQPQHFGDGTRLSIL.

In regard to this clonotype: At one boundary the junction diverges from the germline segment, which might be a read error. The rearrangement joins TRBV20-1 to TRBJ1-1, with 11 positions matching TRBD1. The CDR3 extends over 14 amino acids. From germline, CDR1 is DFQATT and CDR2 SNEGSKA (reference sequence). The CDR3 coding sequence is TGCAGCGCTACTCGGGACAGGGGGTATCCTGAAGCTTTCTTT. Protein: CSATRDRGYPEAFF.

Of note for this clonotype: One junction end does not reproduce the germline sequence, and a read error may be involved. The genes are TRBV7-3 and TRBJ1-5, with 7 bases aligning to TRBD1. CDR3 length: 14 residues. Germline CDR1 reads SGHTA; CDR2 reads FQGTGA. CDR3 sequence (DNA): TGTGCCAGCAGCAGAGCTCGGGGACAGCCCCGCCAGCATTTC. Translating gives CASSRARGQPRQHF.

Points on this clonotype: A junction end diverges from the germline sequence, so it may reflect a read error. The chain is built from TRBV7-2 and TRBJ1-2; no firm D call. This CDR3 has 16 amino acids. The V gene's germline CDR1 is SGHTA and CDR2 FQGNSA. The CDR3 DNA reads TGTGCCAGCAGCCTCCGGACGAGCACACCCTACTATCGCTACACCTTC. It codes for CASSLRTSTPYYRYTF. Full variable domain (outside the CDR3, taken from reference TRBV7-2 and TRBJ1-2): GAGVSQSPSNKVTEKGKDVELRCDPISGHTALYWYRQSLGQGLEFLIYFQGNSAPDKSGLPSDRFSAERTGGSVSTLTIQRTQQEDSAVYLCASSLRTSTPYYRYTFGSGTRLTVV.